The clone carrying this T cell receptor (beta chain) was seen many times. The data were obtained in a study of identical twins. MiXCR, applied by TCRdb to the 5' RACE reads, yields one record per CDR3 protein. The sample lists under 300,000 distinct CDR3 sequences, around 8.3% occurring once. These same data were also listed under a study on yellow fever vaccine responses in identical twins.

This TCR was recovered from a woman younger than 35 in good health. The source material was CD8+ T cells sorted from blood.

In nucleotides, the CDR3 is TGCAGCGTTGTGGGGCTAGCGGGTCGACGATACAATGAGCAGTTCTTC. The encoded protein is CSVVGLAGRRYNEQFF. The chain recombines TRBV29-1 with TRBJ2-1; 8 bases agree with TRBD2. Germline assignment: CDR1 SQVTM and CDR2 ANQGSEA. V shed 4 bases, J shed 4 bases, and the junction held 12 bases outside the gene matches. The CDR3 extends over 16 amino acids.